What follows is one T cell receptor beta chain and its context. Its antigen remains undetermined. Nothing much larger sits one base from this clone, and base qualities are not available. The hyperthyroidism patients were between 18 and 65 years old and newly diagnosed, with a disease duration of less than 2 months. The study excluded patients with uncontrolled infections, other autoimmune diseases, pregnancy or lactation. Clinical symptoms, serum thyroxine and TRAb, thyroid ultrasound, and orbital computed tomography formed the basis for the diagnoses. For progressor patients, blood was drawn at the first diagnosis of hyperthyroidism, before any ophthalmopathy symptoms had appeared. PBMCs were separated from under 11 ml of fresh peripheral blood using Ficoll-Paque density gradient centrifugation. Progressor patients were initially diagnosed with Graves' hyperthyroidism and developed ophthalmopathy during follow-up. Total RNA was extracted using Trizol reagent, and RNA quality was assessed on an Agilent 2100 Bioanalyzer.

The TCR beta CDR3 regions were amplified from RNA transcripts. The first round of RT-PCR for the TCR CDR3 was performed with the HTBI primer set and the Qiagen OneStep RT-PCR kit. A second multiplex PCR round built the libraries, followed by size selection and purification. The libraries were sequenced on an Illumina HiSeq2000 using paired-end 100 bp reads. The study's own analysis went as follows. SOAPnuke was used to process the raw data, removing reads that contained adapters or uncalled bases, had a mean Phred below 15, or lacked an exact match to the constant primer or identifier. COPE v1.2.5 was used to merge the high-quality paired reads, and each unique nucleotide sequence was defined as a clonotype. MiTCR v1.1 was used to align the clonotypes against IMGT TRBV, TRBD and TRBJ reference segments. The analysis was restricted to V-J combinations with a frequency above 0.0001, which together covered 98% to 99.2% of the repertoires. A TCS score was defined as the ratio of F50 (clonal expansion) to E x V (chaos), with BLOSUM62-based TCRdist applied between CDR3 peptides within each V-J. Welch's t-statistics and random forest reduced fewer than 550 V-J features to 10 to 15, which were used in a naive Bayes classifier (R e1071). The public reads were reprocessed in TCRdb via fastp at Q25 and MiXCR, keeping in-frame beta chains. Entries that share a CDR3 protein sequence are merged under the most common genes and DNA. The V and J calls were determined by TCRdb, not by the authors. This sample comprises more than 350,000 distinct CDR3 sequences, about 15% of them detected only once. The ten biggest clones cover roughly 35% of the sample.

The sample belongs to a study of T cells in Graves' hyperthyroidism and ophthalmopathy (dated 2019 in TCRdb). For context, the study as a whole: Peripheral blood was collected at initial diagnosis, before any treatment. A discovery cohort of roughly 100 patients, roughly 45 with Graves' ophthalmopathy and about 58 with stable Graves' hyperthyroidism, was used to find distinguishing TCR V-J signatures. Prospective prediction of ophthalmopathy was tested in an independent validation cohort consisting of about 19 hyperthyroidism patients and around 17 patients who later progressed to ophthalmopathy. The roughly 94 discovery patients were randomly divided into training and test sets at a 7:3 ratio. In roughly six Graves' hyperthyroidism patients, the study also compared T-cell repertoires from thyroid tissue with T-cell repertoires from blood. Following sampling, methimazole starting at 30 mg daily was given to hyperthyroidism patients, and high-dose intravenous methylprednisolone was given to ophthalmopathy patients. The paper reports TCR Vbeta CDR3 sequencing of some 140 peripheral blood samples: over 40 ophthalmopathy, roughly 74 hyperthyroidism and approximately 17 progressor patients.

The paper as a whole reports these results and caveats: In validation, progression to ophthalmopathy was predicted by the model with roughly 71% sensitivity and about 72% specificity, a median of 6.5 months before onset. Ophthalmopathy was separated from stable hyperthyroidism by a 13 V-J signature model, with approximately 85% sensitivity and approximately 84% specificity obtained in cross-validation and 80%/75% obtained in testing. No statistical method was used to fix the sample size in advance, and group allocation was not hidden from the investigators. Most expanded thyroid clonotypes (frequency above 0.001) were also detected in blood, suggesting blood repertoires may reflect thyroid immune responses.

Germline trimming: 5 bases from V, 3 bases from J; junction bases outside gene matches: 23. Measured from the cysteine to the phenylalanine, the CDR3 is 20 residues long. Only the CDR3 portion is preserved as DNA: 60 bases, with reading frame beginning at the first base. CDR1 and CDR2, per the germline V gene, are MNHNS and SASEGT. This sequence uses TRBV6-1 and TRBJ2-7; 9 nucleotides in the junction match TRBD1. This clonotype was obtained from a young woman with Graves' hyperthyroidism that later progressed to Graves' ophthalmopathy. The sample consisted of blood. The CDR3 protein is CASSPRDRVHPNTRSYEQYF. The DNA sequence reads TGTGCCAGCAGTCCACGGGACAGGGTCCATCCAAATACACGTAGCTACGAGCAGTACTTC.